These T cell receptor beta chains were read from a single sample in a study of blood T cells in healthy people across ages. TCRdb redid the calling of the 5' RACE reads with MiXCR, one entry per CDR3 protein. The data hold about 800,000 distinct CDR3 sequences, with roughly 25% observed a single time. These same records also appear under a second study, on T cells of mothers and their children.

The sample consisted of blood. These receptors originate from a boy between 10 and 17 years old in good health. CDR3s include the opening cysteine and the closing phenylalanine or tryptophan. A D gene is named only where the DNA matches it firmly. Clone size is given for some rows only: seen once, a few or many times, or a class if the clone is expanded.

J	size	D	V	CDR3	DNA
TRBJ2-5	.	.	TRBV18	CASSLNDQETQYF	TGTGCCAGCTCACTCAATGATCAAGAGACCCAGTACTTC
TRBJ2-7	.	.	TRBV11-2	CASSPRTDAYEQYF	TGTGCCAGCAGCCCTCGGACAGACGCCTACGAGCAGTACTTC
TRBJ2-1	many	TRBD2	TRBV5-1	CASSLGGSRYNEQFF	TGCGCCAGCAGCTTGGGCGGGAGTAGGTACAATGAGCAGTTCTTC
TRBJ1-4	few	.	TRBV4-1	CASSRGQGPTNEKLFF	TGCGCCAGCAGCCGAGGACAAGGCCCAACTAATGAAAAACTGTTTTTT
TRBJ2-7	.	.	TRBV7-2	CASSLLLKPEPYF	TGTGCCAGCAGCTTATTACTAAAGCCTGAGCCGTACTTC
TRBJ2-3	.	TRBD1	TRBV6-5	CASRSRDRDTQYF	TGTGCCAGCAGATCTAGGGACAGGGATACGCAGTATTTT
TRBJ2-7	few	.	TRBV28	CASIPSEVGYEQYF	TGTGCCAGCATCCCCTCCGAGGTTGGCTACGAGCAGTACTTC
TRBJ1-2	few	.	TRBV4-3	CASSLSRTEIFGYTF	TGCGCCAGCAGCCTCTCCCGGACGGAAATCTTTGGCTACACCTTC
TRBJ1-1	few	TRBD1	TRBV7-2	CASSFTGAEAFF	TGTGCCAGCAGCTTTACAGGGGCTGAAGCTTTCTTT
TRBJ1-1	.	.	TRBV7-2	CASSVARADEAFF	TGTGCCAGCAGCGTAGCCCGAGCGGATGAAGCTTTCTTT
TRBJ2-1	few	TRBD1	TRBV4-3	CASSPGTGLYNEQFF	TGCGCCAGCAGCCCTGGGACAGGACTATACAATGAGCAGTTCTTC
TRBJ2-6	few	TRBD1	TRBV28	CASSPQGASAGANVLTF	TGTGCCAGCAGTCCCCAGGGGGCCTCCGCTGGGGCCAACGTCCTGACTTTC
TRBJ2-7	.	.	TRBV12-3/TRBV12-4	CASSFLTPNEQYF	TGTGCCAGCAGTTTCTTAACACCCAACGAGCAGTACTTC
TRBJ2-1	.	.	TRBV5-1	CASSLVNSAAVYNEQFF	TGCGCCAGCAGCTTGGTCAATAGCGCGGCGGTATACAATGAGCAGTTCTTC